This passage covers 22 T cell receptor beta chains from one sample sequenced in a study of blood T cell repertoires in COVID-19. This table comes from immunoSEQ multiplex PCR, and its TCRdb copy is limited to in-frame clones, with some not included. The sample records 180,000 or so clones, more than 65% being singletons. Sequenced input: PBMCs or T cells enriched from blood (not recorded which). Receptor source: a man aged 50 to 60 who had recovered from COVID-19.

This clone was counted only a few times. The CDR3 is CASSPNRGTGNQPQHF. DNA for the CDR3: TGTGCCAGCAGTCCTAACAGGGGTACGGGCAATCAGCCCCAGCATTTT. The chain uses TRBV28 and TRBJ1-5; 7 bases are a match to TRBD1. This CDR3 is built from 16 residues. Trimming removed 5 bases from V and 2 bases from J; junction bases left unmatched: 9. CDR1 is MDHEN and CDR2 is SYDVKM in the germline V gene.

The chain is built from TRBV6-5 and TRBJ2-5; no reliable D call. The CDR3 length is 13 residues. Germline CDR1 is MNHEY and CDR2 is SVGAGI. With 0 bases removed from V and 7 bases from J, the gap between germline ends came to 9 bases. The CDR3 bases are TGTGCCAGCAGTTACTCGATTACCGGGACCCAGTACTTC. Its translation is CASSYSITGTQYF.

The CDR3 nucleotides read TGTGCCAGCAGTTTTTTGGGACATACAAACAATGAGCAGTTCTTC. This encodes CASSFLGHTNNEQFF. This chain connects TRBV27 to TRBJ2-1; D might be TRBD1 (6 bases). This CDR3 region has 15 residues. CDR1 is MNHEY, CDR2 SMNVEV, per germline (reference sequence). Trimming cost V 3 bases and J 5 bases, with 14 bases left between them.

CDR3 region: CASSQTSGGGEQYF. CDR3 nucleotides: TGTGCCAGCAGCCAAACTAGCGGGGGGGGCGAGCAGTACTTC. The chain uses TRBV3-1 (or the pseudogene TRBV3-2) and TRBJ2-7; the match to TRBD2 covers 13 bases. Germline CDR1 reads LGHDT; CDR2 reads YNNKEL (reference sequence). Trimming took 2 bases from V and 6 from J; bases not matched to a gene: 1. This CDR3 is 14 amino acids long.

This clone was counted a few times. The V gene is TRBV11-2, the J gene TRBJ2-7; TRBD1 matches 9 bases. The CDR3 is made up of 13 amino acids. The V segment lost 4 bases and the J segment 4 bases; nucleotides outside the gene matches: 2. Germline values: CDR1 SGHAT, CDR2 FQNNGV. The CDR3 is CASSWDRAYEQYF. The CDR3 DNA reads TGTGCCAGCAGCTGGGACAGGGCTTACGAGCAGTACTTC.

The genes are TRBV9 and TRBJ1-2; 11 bases are shared with TRBD1. CDR1 and CDR2 from the germline V gene are SGDLS and YYNGEE. This CDR3 has 14 amino acids. The J segment lost 8 bases and the V segment lost 3 bases, leaving 6 bases of the junction unmatched. CDR3 nucleotides: TGTGCCAGCAGCGAAGGACAGGGGGCCGGCGGCTACACCTTC. Residues: CASSEGQGAGGYTF. Together with reference TRBV9 and TRBJ1-2, the CDR3 gives the full variable domain: DSGVTQTPKHLITATGQRVTLRCSPRSGDLSVYWYQQSLDQGLQFLIQYYNGEERAKGNILERFSAQQFPDLHSELNLSSLELGDSALYFCASSEGQGAGGYTFGSGTRLTVV.

This chain links TRBV7-3 with TRBJ2-1; the match to TRBD2 covers 9 bases. The germline CDR1 and CDR2 sequences are SGHTA and FQGTGA. V lost 4 bases to trimming and J lost 4 bases; unmatched junction nucleotides: 2. The CDR3 runs to 14 residues. The CDR3 is CASSSGLAYNEQFF. The CDR3 nucleotides are TGTGCCAGCAGCTCGGGACTAGCTTACAATGAGCAGTTCTTC.

V gene TRBV19 combines with J gene TRBJ1-6, with D maybe TRBD1 (6 bases). Deletions cut 6 bases from V and 9 bases from J, with 12 bases between. From germline, CDR1 is LNHDA and CDR2 SQIVND (reference sequence). The CDR3 spans 13 residues. CDR3 DNA sequence: TGTGCCAGTAGCACGGGACAAGGTTCACCCCTCCACTTT. Protein: CASSTGQGSPLHF.

J is TRBJ1-4 and V is TRBV19; 7 nucleotides align to TRBD1. With 1 base clipped from V and 5 bases from J, the junction kept 10 bases outside the gene matches. Germline lookup yields CDR1 LNHDA and CDR2 SQIVND (reference sequence). This CDR3 has 17 residues. CDR3 sequence: CASSIGAGGRENEKLFF. The CDR3, as DNA: TGTGCCAGTAGTATAGGCGCAGGGGGAAGGGAAAATGAAAAACTGTTTTTT.

The genes are TRBV5-4 and TRBJ2-3, with 7 bases that match TRBD2. The germline CDR1 and CDR2 sequences are SGHNT and YYREEE (reference sequence). After removal of 4 bases from V and 2 bases from J, the junction contained 10 bases not matched to a gene. The CDR3 has 16 residues. DNA of the CDR3: TGTGCCAGCAGCCCGGGAGGCGGGAGACCCACAGATACGCAGTATTTT. It codes for CASSPGGGRPTDTQYF.

In this sample, this clone turned up a few times. The rearrangement links TRBV23-1 to TRBJ2-7; 9 bases are shared with TRBD1. TRBV23-1 is known as an ORF, though its function is uncertain. The junction had 16 bases not matched to a gene; V was cut back by 6 bases and J by 7 bases. There are 16 residues in the CDR3. The chain's CDR3 is CASRPTPYRGPGEQYF. In DNA form, the CDR3 reads TGCGCCAGCAGACCCACCCCCTACAGGGGGCCGGGAGAGCAGTACTTC.

The chain couples TRBV27 to TRBJ1-2; maybe TRBD1 (6 bases). This CDR3 has 14 amino acids. V lost 3 bases to trimming and J lost 8 bases, with 16 bases between them. CDR1 MNHEY and CDR2 SMNVEV come from the germline V gene (reference sequence). CDR3 protein: CASSFRGTVDGYTF. The CDR3 bases are TGTGCCAGCAGTTTTAGGGGGACGGTAGACGGCTACACCTTC.

This chain's CDR3 is CASSLRKQDTEAFF. The CDR3 DNA reads TGTGCCAGCAGCTTACGAAAACAGGACACTGAAGCTTTCTTT. The chain has TRBV7-2 and TRBJ1-1, with D perhaps TRBD1 (5 bases). The CDR3 is 14 amino acids. The ends were cut back, 2 bases at V and 3 bases at J, with 10 bases in the middle. CDR1 and CDR2 from the germline V gene are SGHTA and FQGNSA.

The chain links TRBV5-4 to TRBJ2-7; TRBD2 agrees at 7 bases. Germline assignment: CDR1 SGHNT and CDR2 YYREEE (reference sequence). This CDR3 comprises 14 residues. V lost 0 bases and J lost 6; bases outside the gene matches: 6. The CDR3 DNA follows: TGTGCCAGCAGCTTGGAACTAGCGTGGGGCGAGCAGTACTTC. Amino acids: CASSLELAWGEQYF.

The rearrangement links TRBV7-8 to TRBJ2-5; D is uncertain. Trimming pared 8 bases from V and 0 bases from J, leaving 10 bases between. This CDR3 region has 13 residues. CDR1 and CDR2 from the germline V gene are SGHVS and FQNEAQ. The CDR3 loop reads CASRRSYQETQYF. The CDR3 DNA is TGTGCCAGCCGCCGGTCGTACCAAGAGACCCAGTACTTC.

The chain has TRBV5-1 and TRBJ1-6, with D possibly matching TRBD1 (6 bases). V was cut by 3 bases and J by 4 bases, with 14 bases left in between. Germline V gene sequence: CDR1 SGHRS, CDR2 YFSETQ. This CDR3 region has 16 residues. This chain's CDR3 is CASSSRDIRYNSPLHF. As DNA, the CDR3 is TGCGCCAGCAGCTCGAGGGACATTCGTTATAATTCACCCCTCCACTTT.

Regarding this clone: Other DNA variants within this sample encode the same CDR3. The V and J genes are TRBV5-4 and TRBJ2-5; D possibly corresponds to TRBD2 (6 bases). CDR3 length equals 14 residues. Germline V gives CDR1 SGHNT, CDR2 YYREEE (reference sequence). The V gene lost 2 bases and the J gene lost 1 base, with 9 bases spanning the gap. The CDR3: CASSLGGTQETQYF. In nucleotides, the CDR3 is TGTGCCAGCAGCTTAGGCGGGACCCAAGAGACCCAGTACTTC.

The chain joins TRBV6-5 to TRBJ2-1; possible D gene TRBD1, 5 bases. Germline values: CDR1 MNHEY, CDR2 SVGAGI. The CDR3 consists of 14 residues. V dropped 7 bases and J dropped 3 bases, with 13 bases sitting between them. The CDR3 DNA sequence: TGTGCCAGCACGATGGCAGGGTTCTACAATGAGCAGTTCTTC. This gives the protein CASTMAGFYNEQFF.

This chain uses TRBV5-5 with TRBJ2-1, with TRBD2 matching over 10 bases. Germline V CDR1 and CDR2: SGHKS, YYEKEE (reference sequence). This CDR3 region has 15 residues. V lost 1 base to trimming and J lost 7 bases; unmatched junction nucleotides: 5. CDR3 sequence reads: CASSLYGLAANEQFF. The CDR3 DNA is TGTGCCAGCAGCTTGTACGGACTAGCGGCAAATGAGCAGTTCTTC.

This clone was counted only a few times. V is TRBV6-5 and J is TRBJ1-3; tentative D call: TRBD1 (6 bases). This CDR3 region has 13 residues. V was cut by 6 bases and J by 2 bases, with 8 bases left in between. Germline lookup yields CDR1 MNHEY and CDR2 SVGAGI. CDR3 region: CASRTGPGNTIYF. In DNA form, the CDR3 reads TGTGCCAGCAGAACAGGGCCTGGAAACACCATATATTTT.

Regarding this clone: The identical CDR3 is also encoded by other nucleotide sequences in the sample. This rearrangement joins TRBV5-1 to TRBJ2-3; 10 nucleotides match TRBD2. Trimming removed 0 bases from V and 6 bases from J; junction bases left unmatched: 4. The CDR3 runs to 15 residues. Germline V lookup: CDR1 SGHRS, CDR2 YFSETQ. CDR3 DNA sequence: TGCGCCAGCAGCTTGGGGCTAGCGGGAGTCGATACGCAGTATTTT. Encoded protein: CASSLGLAGVDTQYF.

This chain connects TRBV7-9 to TRBJ2-4; 7 nucleotides line up with TRBD1. CDR1 and CDR2 from the germline V gene are SEHNR and FQNEAQ (reference sequence). J lost 7 bases, V lost 5 bases, and 14 bases had no gene match. This CDR3 region has 16 residues. The CDR3 DNA sequence: TGTGCCAGCAGCCGACCCACTCCCGAGACAGGGAACATTCAGTACTTC. Encoded protein: CASSRPTPETGNIQYF.